This T cell receptor beta chain originates from a study of T cell repertoires in cytomegalovirus infection. Whole-study context: As its CMV epitopes, the study selected recently identified HLA-C-restricted and well-studied HLA-B-restricted targets. General study points: HLA-C-restricted TCR beta clonotypes specific for CMV led the ex vivo response.

The CDR3 is made up of 17 amino acids. From germline, CDR1 is LNHDA and CDR2 SQIVND (reference sequence). Trimming at V came to 1 base and at J to 7 bases, leaving 7 bases not matched to a gene. TCRdb reprocessed the reads with MiXCR, giving one entry per CDR3 protein. The sample includes fewer than 950,000 distinct CDR3 sequences, about 33% of them seen just once. On this clonotype: Its antigen is as yet unknown.

The origin of this receptor is a human donor in good health (CMV status not recorded). Some clones in this sample may be carry-over from other donors' samples. The source was cultured CD8+ T cells from PBMCs, collected from culture after CMV antigen stimulation. The chain carries TRBV19 and TRBJ2-1, with 13 bases lining up with TRBD2. The CDR3 is CASSIVTGLAGLNEQFF. CDR3 in DNA: TGTGCCAGTAGTATAGTTACGGGACTAGCGGGGCTAAATGAGCAGTTCTTC.